A selection of T cell receptor beta chains follows, all from one sample in a study of patients and donors after allogeneic stem cell transplantation. MiXCR, run by TCRdb on the RT-PCR reads, gives a single entry per CDR3 protein. Of thousands of distinct CDR3 sequences listed, roughly 13% are singletons. Sequencing was performed on blood, either unsorted or a sorted T cell fraction (not recorded which). The receptors originated from a human donor who was either an allogeneic HSCT recipient or a stem cell or donor lymphocyte infusion donor (not recorded which). It is not recorded whose cells these are; they may come from a transplant donor. The CDR3 runs from the conserved cysteine through the conserved F or W. The order of the fields is CDR3 length, D gene, J gene, V gene, clone size, CDR3 protein, CDR3 DNA. A D gene is named only where the DNA matches it firmly. Only part of the rows carry a size: once, few, many, or a class if the clone is expanded.

>16|.|TRBJ2-2|TRBV5-4|.
CASSYPEGSNTGGLFF
TGTGCCAGCAGCTACCCTGAAGGCTCGAACACCGGGGGGCTGTTTTTT
>16|.|TRBJ2-3|TRBV3-2|many
CASSQDSGASTDTQYF
TGTGCCAGCAGCCAAGATAGCGGGGCGAGCACAGATACGCAGTATTTT
>14|.|TRBJ2-5|TRBV4-3|.
CASSHQDYQETQYF
TGCGCCAGCAGCCACCAGGACTACCAAGAGACCCAGTACTTC
>15|.|TRBJ2-1|TRBV7-8|once
CASSFVSLSYNEQFF
TGTGCCAGCAGCTTTGTCTCTTTATCCTACAATGAGCAGTTCTTC
>17|.|TRBJ2-1|TRBV7-9|few
CASSLAPGTNSYNEQFF
TGTGCCAGCAGCTTGGCCCCCGGGACCAACTCCTACAATGAGCAGTTCTTC
>15|.|TRBJ2-1|TRBV7-9|many
CASRIASEIDNEQFF
TGTGCCAGCCGCATTGCCTCCGAAATCGACAATGAGCAGTTCTTC
>15|.|TRBJ2-5|TRBV5-5|many
CASSLLTGLGETQYF
TGTGCCAGCAGCTTGTTAACGGGACTTGGGGAGACCCAGTACTTC
>15|.|TRBJ1-3|TRBV5-8|.
CASSLGRSSGNTIYF
TGTGCCAGCAGCTTGGGCCGAAGCTCTGGAAACACCATATATTTT
>17|.|TRBJ2-1|TRBV9|.
CASSVERGDSHYNEQFF
TGTGCCAGCAGCGTAGAGAGGGGGGACAGTCACTACAATGAGCAGTTCTTC
>13|.|TRBJ1-3|TRBV12-3/TRBV12-4|many
CASSGQAGNTIYF
TGTGCCAGCAGCGGGCAGGCTGGAAACACCATATATTTT
>16|.|TRBJ1-4|TRBV5-1|many
CASSLGRAGANEKLFF
TGCGCCAGCAGCTTAGGCAGGGCAGGGGCTAATGAAAAACTGTTTTTT
>12|.|TRBJ1-1|TRBV20-1|many
CSARPPAGEAFF
TGCAGTGCTAGGCCCCCCGCGGGGGAAGCTTTCTTT
>17|TRBD1|TRBJ2-3|TRBV27|many
CASSRLGTGGSTDTQYF
TGTGCCAGCAGTCGGCTGGGGACAGGGGGAAGCACAGATACGCAGTATTTT
>16|TRBD1|TRBJ1-4|TRBV11-3|.
CASSSTYRGRGEKLFF
TGTGCCAGCAGCTCCACCTACAGGGGCCGGGGAGAAAAACTGTTTTTT
>14|.|TRBJ2-5|TRBV24-1|few
CATSDGAFGETQYF
TGTGCCACCAGTGACGGGGCGTTCGGGGAGACCCAGTACTTC
>14|.|TRBJ1-2|TRBV12-3/TRBV12-4|many
CATAGGRLNYGYTF
TGTGCCACCGCCGGGGGGCGGCTGAACTATGGCTACACCTTC
>13|.|TRBJ1-1|TRBV7-9|medium-sized
CASRRTANTEAFF
TGTGCCAGCAGGAGGACAGCGAACACTGAAGCTTTCTTT
>13|.|TRBJ1-2|TRBV3-1|.
CASSPSPFYGYTF
TGTGCCAGCAGCCCAAGCCCCTTCTATGGCTACACCTTC
>13|.|TRBJ2-5|TRBV7-2|many
CASSPTWGETQYF
TGTGCCAGCAGCCCTACCTGGGGCGAGACCCAGTACTTC
>15|.|TRBJ1-3|TRBV7-2|many
CASSPDVYSGNTIYF
TGTGCCAGCAGCCCGGACGTATACTCTGGAAACACCATATATTTT
>12|.|TRBJ1-5|TRBV19|many
CASTPGVQPQHF
TGTGCCAGTACCCCTGGGGTCCAGCCCCAGCATTTT
>15|.|TRBJ1-5|TRBV21-1|few
CASSRYPDSNQPQHF
TGTGCCAGCAGCAGGTATCCGGATAGCAATCAGCCCCAGCATTTT
>15|TRBD1|TRBJ1-5|TRBV15|many
CATSRDFRGDQPQHF
TGTGCCACCAGCAGAGATTTCAGGGGGGATCAGCCCCAGCATTTT
>15|TRBD2|TRBJ2-1|TRBV19|many
CASSKGLAGEHEQFF
TGTGCCAGTAGTAAGGGACTAGCGGGAGAGCATGAGCAGTTCTTC
>11|.|TRBJ2-7|TRBV5-5|many
CASSAYYEQYF
TGTGCCAGCAGCGCGTACTACGAGCAGTACTTC
>13|.|TRBJ1-6|TRBV19|.
CASNGQENSPLHF
TGTGCCAGTAACGGGCAGGAAAATTCACCCCTCCACTTT
>19|TRBD2|TRBJ2-1|TRBV5-5|medium-sized
CASSLQTSGRAGLFNEQFF
TGTGCCAGCAGCTTACAGACTAGCGGGAGGGCCGGATTGTTCAATGAGCAGTTCTTC
>12|.|TRBJ2-5|TRBV3-1|many
CASSQSGETQYF
TGTGCCAGCAGTCAGAGTGGGGAGACCCAGTACTTC
>13|.|TRBJ1-2|TRBV29-1|many
CSVEAGRHNGYTF
TGCAGCGTTGAAGCTGGACGACACAATGGCTACACCTTC
>11|.|TRBJ2-5|TRBV7-9|many
CASSLQETQYF
TGTGCCAGCAGCCTCCAAGAGACCCAGTACTTC
>14|.|TRBJ1-4|TRBV7-9|.
CASSPTRGGEKLFF
TGTGCCAGCAGCCCGACCCGAGGGGGTGAAAAACTGTTTTTT
>14|.|TRBJ2-3|TRBV7-2|few
CASSLMAATDTQYF
TGTGCCAGCAGCTTGATGGCTGCCACAGATACGCAGTATTTT
>17|.|TRBJ2-6|TRBV4-3|medium-sized
CASSPDMEGTGANVLTF
TGCGCCAGCAGCCCTGACATGGAGGGGACCGGGGCCAACGTCCTGACTTTC
>14|.|TRBJ1-2|TRBV7-9|medium-sized
CASSFSGGNYGYTF
TGTGCCAGCAGCTTCAGCGGGGGAAACTATGGCTACACCTTC
>16|TRBD1|TRBJ1-3|TRBV30|.
CAWSVAGGFSGNTIYF
TGTGCCTGGAGTGTAGCAGGGGGCTTTTCTGGAAACACCATATATTTT
>12|.|TRBJ2-2|TRBV29-1|few
CSAGAGTGELFF
TGCAGCGCCGGCGCGGGCACCGGGGAGCTGTTTTTT
>16|.|TRBJ2-2|TRBV6-5|medium-sized
CASRRGSAGGAGELFF
TGTGCCAGCAGACGAGGGTCGGCAGGAGGCGCCGGGGAGCTGTTTTTT
>12|.|TRBJ2-3|TRBV7-2|many
CATGLRTDTQYF
TGTGCCACTGGACTTCGCACAGATACGCAGTATTTT
>13|TRBD1|TRBJ1-1|TRBV29-1|medium-sized
CSGTGNGHTEAFF
TGCAGCGGGACAGGGAATGGCCACACTGAAGCTTTCTTT
>17|TRBD1|TRBJ2-3|TRBV5-1|many
CASSLGSIGQAPDTQYF
TGCGCCAGCAGCTTGGGGTCCATAGGACAGGCACCAGATACGCAGTATTTT
>19|TRBD1|TRBJ2-6|TRBV12-3/TRBV12-4|few
CASSFWTGDIPSGANVLTF
TGTGCCAGCAGTTTTTGGACAGGGGATATACCATCAGGGGCCAACGTCCTGACTTTC
>17|.|TRBJ1-1|TRBV7-6|many
CASSSTGAEVMNTEAFF
TGTGCCAGCAGCTCCACCGGGGCGGAAGTCATGAACACTGAAGCTTTCTTT
>14|.|TRBJ2-5|TRBV14|many
CASSQGPNQETQYF
TGTGCCAGCAGCCAAGGACCCAACCAGGAGACCCAGTACTTC
>14|TRBD1|TRBJ1-1|TRBV11-2|.
CASSRTGRGTEAFF
TGTGCCAGCAGTCGGACAGGGAGAGGGACTGAAGCTTTCTTT
>13|.|TRBJ1-6|TRBV6-4|many
CASSEFANSPLHF
TGTGCCAGCAGTGAGTTCGCAAATTCACCCCTCCACTTT
>14|TRBD1|TRBJ1-6|TRBV19|.
CASRGTGWDSPLHF
TGTGCCAGTAGAGGGACAGGATGGGATTCACCCCTCCACTTT
>12|.|TRBJ1-2|TRBV2|many
CASRVRVYGYTF
TGTGCCAGCAGGGTCAGGGTTTATGGCTACACCTTC
>15|.|TRBJ1-2|TRBV7-9|.
CASSALYKGGYGYTF
TGTGCCAGCAGCGCACTATACAAGGGAGGCTATGGCTACACCTTC
>13|TRBD2|TRBJ2-5|TRBV2|.
CASSGGAWETQYF
TGTGCCAGCAGCGGGGGGGCTTGGGAGACCCAGTACTTC
>14|.|TRBJ1-3|TRBV18|.
CASSPLREESTIYF
TGTGCCAGCTCACCACTCAGGGAAGAGAGCACCATATATTTT
>13|.|TRBJ2-5|TRBV5-1|many
CASSSSGGETQYF
TGCGCCAGCAGCTCGTCCGGGGGAGAGACCCAGTACTTC
>16|TRBD1|TRBJ1-4|TRBV4-3|many
CASSQALGDRGGKLFF
TGCGCCAGCAGCCAAGCGCTTGGGGACAGGGGAGGGAAACTGTTTTTT
>12|.|TRBJ2-3|TRBV18|few
CASSRLLDTQYF
TGTGCCAGCTCACGACTCCTGGATACGCAGTATTTT
>14|.|TRBJ1-1|TRBV11-3|few
CASSLDQAIPEAFF
TGTGCCAGCAGCTTAGATCAGGCAATCCCTGAAGCTTTCTTT
>18|TRBD1|TRBJ2-1|TRBV3-1|many
CASSPGTASFRRMNEQFF
TGTGCCAGCAGCCCCGGGACAGCGTCTTTTCGGAGGATGAATGAGCAGTTCTTC
>15|TRBD1|TRBJ1-2|TRBV7-9|many
CASSQSGTGTYGYTF
TGTGCCAGCAGCCAATCCGGGACAGGGACCTATGGCTACACCTTC